The 25 T cell receptor beta chains below come from one sample, sequenced in a study of blood T cell repertoires in COVID-19 (dated by TCRdb to 2018 to 2021). Libraries were made using the immunoSEQ multiplex PCR assay. The clones in this table, taken by TCRdb from immuneACCESS, are in-frame only. Not every clone is retained; where verified, under half of the shortfall comes from an unresolved V gene, and the cause of the rest is unknown. The sample table lists roughly 99,000 clones, just over 90% of them with a count of one. The ten largest clonotypes hold roughly 1.2% of the sample. The material sequenced was peripheral blood. The receptor source for this set is a woman under 40 with acute or convalescent COVID-19.

The chain couples TRBV12-3 or TRBV12-4 to TRBJ1-1; D perhaps matches TRBD1 (6 bases). The CDR3 length is 13 residues. Trimming took 6 bases from V and 4 from J, leaving 12 bases between them. The CDR3 DNA is TGTGCCAGCAGACAGGACAGTGTCACTGAAGCTTTCTTT. Protein: CASRQDSVTEAFF.

The chain couples TRBV19 to TRBJ1-1; 7 bases match TRBD1. The CDR3 loop spans 14 amino acids. CDR1 and CDR2 from the germline V gene are LNHDA and SQIVND (reference sequence). The trim removed 7 bases at V and 4 bases at J, leaving 9 bases unmatched. CDR3 sequence (DNA): TGTGCCAGTATGCCCTACAGGGGTATCACTGAAGCTTTCTTT. Encoded protein: CASMPYRGITEAFF.

The chain joins TRBV28 to TRBJ2-2; TRBD2 is a possible D gene (5 bases). CDR1 and CDR2 (germline): MDHEN, SYDVKM. V lost 6 bases, J lost 0 bases, and 5 bases lay in between. The CDR3 length is 13 residues. The CDR3, as DNA: TGTGCCAGCAGCGGGACGAACACCGGGGAGCTGTTTTTT. Protein sequence: CASSGTNTGELFF.

This CDR3 reads CASLGQGAWDGYTF. The DNA for the CDR3 is TGTGCCAGTCTGGGACAGGGGGCCTGGGATGGCTACACCTTC. The V gene is TRBV19, the J gene TRBJ1-2, with TRBD1 matching 12 bases. Germline CDR1 and CDR2: LNHDA and SQIVND (reference sequence). The length of the CDR3 is 14 residues. The junction had 7 bases not matched to a gene; V was cut back by 8 bases and J by 6 bases. Drawing the rest from reference TRBV19 and TRBJ1-2, the complete variable domain is DGGITQSPKYLFRKEGQNVTLSCEQNLNHDAMYWYRQDPGQGLRLIYYSQIVNDFQKGDIAEGYSVSREKKESFPLTVTSAQKNPTAFYLCASLGQGAWDGYTFGSGTRLTVV.

This rearrangement joins TRBV6-2 or TRBV6-3 to TRBJ2-1; 10 bases are shared with TRBD2. Trimming took 0 bases from V and 0 from J; bases not matched to a gene: 5. The CDR3 is made up of 18 amino acids. Germline V lookup: CDR1 MNHEY, CDR2 SVGEGT. The CDR3 nucleotides are TGTGCCAGCAGTTACTCGCTAGCGGGAGAAAGCTCCTACAATGAGCAGTTCTTC. Encoded protein: CASSYSLAGESSYNEQFF.

The genes are TRBV24-1 and TRBJ2-1, with 11 bases aligning to TRBD1. V trimming: 3 bases; J trimming: 9 bases; junction bases outside the gene matches: 9. The CDR3 has 16 residues. Germline values: CDR1 KGHDR, CDR2 SFDVKD. The CDR3 DNA sequence: TGTGCCACCAGTGATCCGTCCCGGGACAGGGGGGGTGAGCAGTTCTTC. Translation: CATSDPSRDRGGEQFF.

This rearrangement joins TRBV9 to TRBJ2-1; 7 nucleotides agree with TRBD2. The CDR3 loop spans 15 amino acids. Germline-derived CDR1 and CDR2 are SGDLS and YYNGEE. The junction had 8 bases not matched to a gene; V was cut back by 1 base and J by 7 bases. CDR3 sequence: CASSVWGGSGNEQFF. CDR3 DNA: TGTGCCAGCAGCGTATGGGGCGGGAGTGGGAATGAGCAGTTCTTC.

The rearrangement links TRBV27 to TRBJ1-1; D gene uncertain. The germline V gene has CDR1 MNHEY and CDR2 SMNVEV (reference sequence). The CDR3 consists of 11 residues. Trimming took off 7 bases at V and 6 bases at J, with 9 bases between the two ends. CDR3 amino acids: CASIYGAEAFF. CDR3 sequence (DNA): TGTGCCAGCATATACGGGGCTGAAGCTTTCTTT.

The V gene is TRBV4-1, the J gene TRBJ1-6, with 10 positions matching TRBD1. Unmatched junction bases numbered 6, after V lost 4 bases and J lost 9 bases. Germline CDR1 reads MGHRA; CDR2 reads YSYEKL. The CDR3 is 15 amino acids. The CDR3 sequence: CASSLGDRGTSPLHF. The CDR3 DNA follows: TGCGCCAGCAGCCTTGGGGACAGGGGAACTTCACCCCTCCACTTT.

The chain couples TRBV19 to TRBJ1-2, with 8 bases that match TRBD1. Germline V gene sequence: CDR1 LNHDA, CDR2 SQIVND (reference sequence). With 6 bases clipped from V and 2 bases from J, the junction kept 2 bases outside the gene matches. This CDR3 has 13 amino acids. DNA of the CDR3: TGTGCCAGTAGGGGGACAGGCAACTATGGCTACACCTTC. Protein: CASRGTGNYGYTF.

This CDR3 is CASSLVAGGYSNQPQHF. DNA of the CDR3: TGTGCCAGCAGCTTAGTCGCAGGGGGATATAGCAATCAGCCCCAGCATTTT. The chain carries TRBV7-2 and TRBJ1-5; 7 bases map to TRBD1. V trimming: 1 base; J trimming: 0 bases; junction bases outside the gene matches: 6. The germline V gene has CDR1 SGHTA and CDR2 FQGNSA. The CDR3 loop spans 17 amino acids.

This rearrangement joins TRBV11-3 to TRBJ2-1, with 8 bases lining up with TRBD2. V shed 3 bases, J shed 2 bases, and the junction held 3 bases outside the gene matches. The CDR3 loop spans 15 amino acids. From germline, CDR1 is SGHNT and CDR2 YENEEA. The CDR3 bases are TGTGCCAGCAGCTTGAGTAGCGGGGCCTACAATGAGCAGTTCTTC. It encodes CASSLSSGAYNEQFF.

V and J are TRBV5-4 and TRBJ2-7; 14 positions agree with TRBD2. The V gene's germline CDR1 is SGHNT and CDR2 YYREEE (reference sequence). V shed 2 bases, J shed 7 bases, and the junction held 5 bases outside the gene matches. This CDR3 contains 15 residues. Here the CDR3 DNA reads TGTGCCAGCAGCTTCGGGACTAGCGGGAGTTGGGAGCAGTACTTC. This translates into CASSFGTSGSWEQYF. Full variable domain (outside the CDR3, taken from reference TRBV5-4 and TRBJ2-7): ETGVTQSPTHLIKTRGQQVTLRCSSQSGHNTVSWYQQALGQGPQFIFQYYREEENGRGNFPPRFSGLQFPNYSSELNVNALELDDSALYLCASSFGTSGSWEQYFGPGTRLTVT.

The chain employs TRBV19 and TRBJ1-2; TRBD1 matches at 11 bases. CDR3 length equals 20 residues. Germline values: CDR1 LNHDA, CDR2 SQIVND (reference sequence). Trimming cost V 6 bases and J 6 bases; bases outside gene matches: 24. Here the CDR3 DNA reads TGTGCCAGTAGGAAAGGGACAGGGGGTCTTCTTGCGGCCAATGGAAATGGCTACACCTTC. It is translated as CASRKGTGGLLAANGNGYTF.

The genes are TRBV6-5 and TRBJ2-7; a possible D gene is TRBD2 (6 bases). CDR1 is MNHEY and CDR2 is SVGAGI in the germline V gene. The CDR3 has 14 amino acids. V lost 6 bases and J 5 bases, leaving 17 bases between the germline ends. In nucleotides, the CDR3 is TGTGCCAGCAGCGGGGGACTGCGTAGGGACGAGCAGTACTTC. It yields the protein CASSGGLRRDEQYF.

This clone was seen a handful of times. The genes are TRBV5-1 and TRBJ2-3, with 8 bases matching TRBD1. J was trimmed by 3 bases and V by 4 bases; bases with no gene match: 7. The CDR3 is 15 residues long. Germline-derived CDR1 and CDR2 are SGHRS and YFSETQ. The CDR3 nucleotides read TGCGCCAGCAGCGTCGAGGGACAGGCTACAGATACGCAGTATTTT. As protein: CASSVEGQATDTQYF.

The gene calls are TRBV4-1 and TRBJ2-1; 8 nucleotides match TRBD2. Germline V gives CDR1 MGHRA, CDR2 YSYEKL. V lost 4 bases, J lost 8 bases, and 16 bases stayed unmatched. The CDR3 is 17 residues long. CDR3 nucleotide sequence: TGCGCCAGCAGCCTAGGGGTCTTGCGGGGGGCCTCCCATGAGCAGTTCTTC. Its protein is CASSLGVLRGASHEQFF.

In nucleotides, the CDR3 is TGTGCCATCAGTGAGGACACCATCAAGCCCCAGCATTTT. It is translated as CAISEDTIKPQHF. This chain connects TRBV10-3 to TRBJ1-5; no definite D call. Germline CDR1 reads ENHRY; CDR2 reads SYGVKD. There are 13 residues in the CDR3. Trimming took 2 bases from V and 8 from J, leaving 10 bases between them.

The chain combines TRBV28 with TRBJ2-2; the match to TRBD2 covers 10 bases. Trimming took 7 bases from V and 1 from J; bases not matched to a gene: 9. This CDR3 has 17 residues. Germline CDR1 reads MDHEN; CDR2 reads SYDVKM. CDR3 sequence: CASTPSGRAVNTGELFF. CDR3 coding DNA: TGTGCCAGCACCCCCAGCGGGAGGGCCGTGAACACCGGGGAGCTGTTTTTT.

V gene TRBV6-6 combines with J gene TRBJ1-5, with 9 bases matching TRBD1. This CDR3 spans 16 amino acids. CDR1 is MNHNY, CDR2 SVGAGI, per germline (reference sequence). V shed 7 bases and J 1 base; nucleotides not matched to a gene: 8. CDR3 DNA: TGTGCCAGCATACTTACAGGGGGCATGAGCAATCAGCCCCAGCATTTT. Protein sequence: CASILTGGMSNQPQHF.

This clone was recorded a few times. V and J are TRBV4-2 and TRBJ2-2; D possibly corresponds to TRBD1 (5 bases). The germline V and J ends were trimmed by 7 bases and 2 bases, with 11 bases remaining between them. The CDR3 consists of 14 residues. Germline V CDR1 and CDR2: LGHNA, YNFKEQ. CDR3 in amino acids: CASTTTDNTGELFF. CDR3 coding DNA: TGTGCCAGCACCACGACAGACAACACCGGGGAGCTGTTTTTT.

The chain carries TRBV11-2 and TRBJ1-3; no clear D gene. Germline lookup yields CDR1 SGHAT and CDR2 FQNNGV. Trimming pared 6 bases from V and 2 bases from J, leaving 2 bases between. There are 11 residues in the CDR3. The DNA for the CDR3 is TGTGCCAGCAGTACTGGAAACACCATATATTTT. This gives the protein CASSTGNTIYF.

The J gene is TRBJ2-7, the V gene TRBV6-2 or TRBV6-3, with TRBD2 as a possible D gene (6 bases). The germline CDR1 and CDR2 sequences are MNHEY and SVGEGT. CDR3 size: 14 residues. The V end lost 2 bases, the J end lost 4 bases, and 12 bases lay between the germline ends. CDR3 nucleotides: TGTGCCAGCAGTTACCCTGGCGGGACGTACGAGCAGTACTTC. It encodes CASSYPGGTYEQYF.

This clone turned up a few times. The rearrangement links TRBV11-2 to TRBJ2-7; maybe TRBD2 (6 bases). Trimming left V 3 bases short and J 6 bases short, with 9 bases between. The CDR3 consists of 12 residues. The germline CDR1 and CDR2 sequences are SGHAT and FQNNGV. The CDR3 nucleotides read TGTGCCAGCAGCTTCGGGACTGTCGAGCAGTACTTC. It codes for CASSFGTVEQYF.

V gene TRBV11-2 combines with J gene TRBJ1-6, with 10 bases identical to TRBD1. Germline assignment: CDR1 SGHAT and CDR2 FQNNGV. V shed 6 bases, J shed 9 bases, and the junction held 5 bases outside the gene matches. The CDR3 totals 14 residues. The CDR3 DNA sequence: TGTGCCAGCAGGCCGGGGACAGGGGCTTCACCCCTCCACTTT. Protein sequence: CASRPGTGASPLHF.